This TCR beta chain was identified in a study of blood T cell repertoires in COVID-19. Study context: Some COVID-19 samples were acute and others convalescent; all came from the United States, Italy and Spain. PBMCs, B-cell-depleted T cells, or T cells provided the cDNA or gDNA that made up the material.

This CDR3 has 15 amino acids. Germline V gene lookup returns CDR1 MNHEY and CDR2 SMNVEV (reference sequence). Deletions cut 2 bases from V and 6 bases from J, with 11 bases between. In the study's own analysis: Nucleated cell number was recorded as an estimate derived from reference gene primer amplification. Clones were sequenced by immunoSEQ multiplex PCR, and TCRdb holds only the in-frame ones, with some missing. The DNA was the basis for D and trimming; V, J and clone size are from that table. The sample lists roughly 180,000 clones; 82% were seen once. The sequenced sample consisted of peripheral blood. The chain is built from TRBV27 and TRBJ1-6, with D perhaps matching TRBD1 (6 bases). The source of this sequence is a woman in her 30s with acute or convalescent COVID-19. The CDR3 region is CASSLRGNVNSPLHF. CDR3 DNA sequence: TGTGCCAGCAGTTTAAGGGGGAACGTTAATTCACCCCTCCACTTT.